These T cell receptor beta chains were read from a single sample in a study of tumor-infiltrating lymphocytes in oesophageal squamous cell carcinoma. TCRdb recomputed calls from the PCR reads with MiXCR, one row per CDR3 protein. Of roughly 20,000 distinct CDR3 sequences in the sample, 30% to 40% are singletons; the top ten hold about 40%. Sequencing input: esophageal tumor tissue. The source is a male donor with esophageal squamous cell carcinoma. Both conserved end residues are part of each CDR3. The D gene is left open where the match is weak. Expanded clones get a size class; other rows say once, few or many, or leave the size out.

clone_size j_call v_call d_call cdr3_nt cdr3_aa
many TRBJ2-3 TRBV10-3 NA TGTGCCATCAGGCCCATAGGCGGTAGCACAGATACGCAGTATTTT CAIRPIGGSTDTQYF
medium-sized TRBJ2-1 TRBV7-3 NA TGTGCCAGCAGTCTAGGATCCAGCTCCTACAATGAGCAGTTCTTC CASSLGSSSYNEQFF
NA TRBJ1-2 TRBV7-8 NA TGTGCCAGCAGCCCCTGGGGGAAGGGCTACACCTTC CASSPWGKGYTF
NA TRBJ2-3 TRBV12-3/TRBV12-4 NA TGTGCCAGCAGTTCCGATCTGGATACGCAGTATTTT CASSSDLDTQYF
NA TRBJ2-7 TRBV2 NA TGTGCCAGCACCGGTGGTATAGTAGCCCCAGGCGAGCAGTACTTC CASTGGIVAPGEQYF
NA TRBJ2-6 TRBV7-2 TRBD1 TGTGCCAGCAGCTCGGGACAGGCCGGGGCCAACGTCCTGACTTTC CASSSGQAGANVLTF
many TRBJ2-2 TRBV6-1 NA TGTGCCAGCAGCCTGACAGGACCGAACACCGGGGAGCTGTTTTTT CASSLTGPNTGELFF
few TRBJ2-1 TRBV7-2 NA TGTGCCAGCAGCTTAGACTCCCCGCCAAGGGGTGAGCAGTTCTTC CASSLDSPPRGEQFF
few TRBJ2-1 TRBV7-8 NA TGTGCCAACATCGAGCGGACCTTCTACAATGAGCAGTTCTTC CANIERTFYNEQFF
many TRBJ2-7 TRBV7-3 TRBD2 TGTGCCAGCAGCTTAACCGCCCTAGGGCGGGAGGGGTATGAGCAGTACTTC CASSLTALGREGYEQYF
few TRBJ2-7 TRBV5-4 TRBD1 TGTGCCAGCAGACGCGACCGGGACAGTGATTACGTGGAGCAGTACTTC CASRRDRDSDYVEQYF
once TRBJ2-7 TRBV7-6 TRBD1 TGTGCCAGCAGCTTAGAGGGACAGGGGGCCTACGAGCAGTACTTC CASSLEGQGAYEQYF
medium-sized TRBJ2-3 TRBV12-3/TRBV12-4 TRBD1 TGTGCCAGCAGGGGACAGGGACGGGGCATTGATACGCAGTATTTT CASRGQGRGIDTQYF
few TRBJ2-1 TRBV11-1 NA TGTGCCAGCAGCCGTACCGGGACAAATAACTACAATGAGCAGTTCTTC CASSRTGTNNYNEQFF
many TRBJ1-1 TRBV19 NA TGTGCCAGTACCTTACAGGGTTGGGACACTGAAGCTTTCTTT CASTLQGWDTEAFF
many TRBJ2-7 TRBV15 NA TGTGCCACCAGCAGAGATCACACAGGCTCCTACGAGCAGTACTTC CATSRDHTGSYEQYF
NA TRBJ2-4 TRBV7-2 NA TGTGCCAGCAGCCCACCCACAGCCAAAAACATTCAGTACTTC CASSPPTAKNIQYF
NA TRBJ2-1 TRBV28 TRBD2 TGTGCCAGCAGTTTGCGCCTTGCGGGAGCGGGCAATGAGCAGTTCTTC CASSLRLAGAGNEQFF
few TRBJ2-3 TRBV7-9 NA TGTGCCAGCAGCCCTCGGATCAGGAGGTCGACAGATACGCAGTATTTT CASSPRIRRSTDTQYF
NA TRBJ1-4 TRBV19 TRBD1 TGTGCCAGTAGTACGGGACAGGGGATTACGCGAGATGAAAAACTGTTTTTT CASSTGQGITRDEKLFF
many TRBJ2-4 TRBV12-5 TRBD2 TGTGCTAGTGGCAAGGAGCGGGGGAGCTACAATGAGCAGTACTTC CASGKERGSYNEQYF
NA TRBJ2-1 TRBV28 NA TGTGCCAGCAGTTTAGGAGGGAGCACCTACAATGAGCAGTTCTTC CASSLGGSTYNEQFF
NA TRBJ2-7 TRBV7-1 TRBD2 TGTGCCAGCAGCTCTAGCGGGAGGGCCATAAACGAGCAGTACTTC CASSSSGRAINEQYF
many TRBJ1-1 TRBV4-1 TRBD1 TGCGCCAGCAGCCAAGCGGGGACAGGGGGTTGGACTGAAGCTTTCTTT CASSQAGTGGWTEAFF
many TRBJ2-2 TRBV7-8 TRBD2 TGTGCCAGCAGCGCGGGACTAGCGGGGGGAAAGCCGAACACCGGGGAGCTGTTTTTT CASSAGLAGGKPNTGELFF
few TRBJ2-7 TRBV6-5 NA TGTGCCAGCAGTTACTCGGGGATAGGTGAGGCTAACAATGAGCAGTACTTC CASSYSGIGEANNEQYF
NA TRBJ1-2 TRBV5-3 TRBD1 TGTGCCAGCAGCAAAACACTACAGGGGGCGCTGGGCTACACCTTC CASSKTLQGALGYTF
few TRBJ2-1 TRBV4-1 TRBD2 TGCGCCAGCAGCCAAGTACAGGGGATGGGGACTAGCGGGACCCACGAGCAGTTCTTC CASSQVQGMGTSGTHEQFF
many TRBJ2-2 TRBV5-1 NA TGCGCCAGCAGCTTAACAGGAGTCGCGAACACCGGGGAGCTGTTTTTT CASSLTGVANTGELFF
once TRBJ2-3 TRBV7-9 TRBD2 TGTGCCAGCACTACAAGAGCGGGGGTCTTCGATACGCAGTATTTT CASTTRAGVFDTQYF
NA TRBJ1-2 TRBV6-8 NA TGTGCCAGCAGCCCGGGAGGGGCACTTCCCCTCGGCTACACCTTC CASSPGGALPLGYTF
many TRBJ2-5 TRBV10-3 TRBD2 TGTGCCATCAGTGAAGCGGGGGGGCAAGAGACCCAGTACTTC CAISEAGGQETQYF
NA TRBJ2-7 TRBV20-1 NA TGCAGTGCTAGAGTTCAGGATACCTACGAGCAGTACTTC CSARVQDTYEQYF
many TRBJ2-7 TRBV6-1 NA TGTGCCAGCAGTTGGACAGTCTACGAGCAGTACTTC CASSWTVYEQYF
NA TRBJ2-7 TRBV19 NA TGTGCCAGGGGGGTCAGAAGCTCCTACGAGCAGTACTTC CARGVRSSYEQYF